This T cell receptor (beta chain) was identified during a study of cytomegalovirus exposure and HLA in healthy donors. Primers for the PCR totalled 60 Vbeta and 13 Jbeta. Here immunoSEQ multiplex PCR was the method, and the copy in TCRdb shows in-frame clones only, minus some. The sample has over 150,000 clones, 65% to 90% seen once. General study findings and limits: It was in a later analysis that TCR association rates were seen to vary by HLA locus, highest for DRB1 and lowest for HLA-C.

As concerns this clone: As yet, its antigen is unknown.

In germline, CDR1 is SGHTA, CDR2 FQGNSA. The CDR3 contains 14 residues. Trimming removed 3 bases at V and 0 bases at J, with 8 bases between. The sample comprised PBMCs. V usage is TRBV7-2 and J usage is TRBJ1-2; a possible D gene is TRBD1 (5 bases). The sequence derives from a human donor in good health. DNA of the CDR3: TGTGCCAGCAGCTTGGCGGGACCTAACTATGGCTACACCTTC. As protein: CASSLAGPNYGYTF. Based on the CDR3 plus reference TRBV7-2 and TRBJ1-2, the full variable domain is GAGVSQSPSNKVTEKGKDVELRCDPISGHTALYWYRQSLGQGLEFLIYFQGNSAPDKSGLPSDRFSAERTGGSVSTLTIQRTQQEDSAVYLCASSLAGPNYGYTFGSGTRLTVV.